This T cell receptor beta chain stems from a study of control samples from healthy donors and cancer patients. The CDR3 contains 13 residues. The germline CDR1 and CDR2 sequences are SGDLS and YYNGEE. Trimming took 5 bases from V and 5 from J, leaving 14 bases between them. The method was immunoSEQ multiplex PCR; TCRdb's version includes in-frame clones alone and lacks a portion of them. The sample lists roughly 130,000 clones; approximately 90% were seen once. This TCR derives from a man younger than 35 in good health. This sequence joins TRBV9 and TRBJ2-7, with D unresolved. Source material: blood. The CDR3 here is CASSKSLLDEQYF. Here the CDR3 DNA reads TGTGCCAGCAGTAAGAGCCTCCTTGACGAGCAGTACTTC.